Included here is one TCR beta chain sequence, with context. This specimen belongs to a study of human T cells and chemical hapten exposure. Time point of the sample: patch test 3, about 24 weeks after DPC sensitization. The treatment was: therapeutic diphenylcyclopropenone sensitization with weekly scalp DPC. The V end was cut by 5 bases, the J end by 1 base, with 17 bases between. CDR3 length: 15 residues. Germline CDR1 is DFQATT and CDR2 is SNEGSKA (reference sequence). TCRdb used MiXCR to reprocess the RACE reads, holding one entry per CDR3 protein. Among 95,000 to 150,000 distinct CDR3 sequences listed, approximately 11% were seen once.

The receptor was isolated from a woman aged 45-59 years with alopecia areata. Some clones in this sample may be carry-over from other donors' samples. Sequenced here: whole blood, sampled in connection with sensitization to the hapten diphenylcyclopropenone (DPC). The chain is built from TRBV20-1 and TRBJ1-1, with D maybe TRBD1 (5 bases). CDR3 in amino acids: CSASLEGRANTEAFF. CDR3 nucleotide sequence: TGCAGTGCTTCTTTAGAGGGCAGGGCGAACACTGAAGCTTTCTTT.